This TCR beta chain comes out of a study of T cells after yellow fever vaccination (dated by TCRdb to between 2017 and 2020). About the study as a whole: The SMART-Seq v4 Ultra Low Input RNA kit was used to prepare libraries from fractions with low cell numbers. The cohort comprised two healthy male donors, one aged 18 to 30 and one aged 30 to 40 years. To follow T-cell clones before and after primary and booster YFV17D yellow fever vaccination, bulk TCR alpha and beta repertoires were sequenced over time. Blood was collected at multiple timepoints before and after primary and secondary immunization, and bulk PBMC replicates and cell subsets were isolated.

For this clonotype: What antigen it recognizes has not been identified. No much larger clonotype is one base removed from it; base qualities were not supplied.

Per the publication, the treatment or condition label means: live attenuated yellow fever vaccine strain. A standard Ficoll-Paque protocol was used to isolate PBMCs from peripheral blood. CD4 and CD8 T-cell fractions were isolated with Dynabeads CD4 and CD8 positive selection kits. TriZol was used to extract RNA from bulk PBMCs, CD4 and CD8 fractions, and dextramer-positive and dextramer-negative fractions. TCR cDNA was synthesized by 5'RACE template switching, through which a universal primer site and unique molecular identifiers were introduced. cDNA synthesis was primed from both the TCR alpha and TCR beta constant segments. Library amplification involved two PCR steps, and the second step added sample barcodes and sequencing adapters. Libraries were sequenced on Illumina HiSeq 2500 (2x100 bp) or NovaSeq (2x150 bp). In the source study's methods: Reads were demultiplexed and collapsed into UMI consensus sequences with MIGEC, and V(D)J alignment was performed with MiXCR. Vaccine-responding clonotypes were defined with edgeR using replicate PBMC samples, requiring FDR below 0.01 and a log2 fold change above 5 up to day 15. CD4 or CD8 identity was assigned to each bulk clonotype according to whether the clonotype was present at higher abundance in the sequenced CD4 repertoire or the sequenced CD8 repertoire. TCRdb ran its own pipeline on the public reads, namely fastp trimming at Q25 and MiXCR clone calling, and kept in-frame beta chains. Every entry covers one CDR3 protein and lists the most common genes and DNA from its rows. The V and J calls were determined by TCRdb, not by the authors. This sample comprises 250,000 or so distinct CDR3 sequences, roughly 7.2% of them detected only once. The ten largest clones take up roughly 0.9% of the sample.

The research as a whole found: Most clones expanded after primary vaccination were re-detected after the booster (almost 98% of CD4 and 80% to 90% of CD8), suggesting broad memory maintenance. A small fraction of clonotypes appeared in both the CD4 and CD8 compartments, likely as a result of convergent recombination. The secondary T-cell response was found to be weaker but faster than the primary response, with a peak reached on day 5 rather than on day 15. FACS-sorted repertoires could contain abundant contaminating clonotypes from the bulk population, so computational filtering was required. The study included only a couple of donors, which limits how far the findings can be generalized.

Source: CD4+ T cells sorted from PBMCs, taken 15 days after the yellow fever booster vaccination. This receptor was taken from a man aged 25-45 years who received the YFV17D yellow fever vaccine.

The CDR3 has the sequence CASSWTGTGQPQHF. The bases are TGTGCCAGCAGTTGGACAGGGACCGGTCAGCCCCAGCATTTT. The rearrangement joined TRBV12-3 or TRBV12-4 to TRBJ1-5, with 8 central nucleotides matching TRBD1. Including the terminal cysteine and phenylalanine, the CDR3 comprises 14 residues. Only the CDR3 region is kept as DNA, spanning 42 bases read in frame from base 1. The germline V end is reduced by 4 bases and the J end by 6 bases; junction bases left unmatched: 5.